This T cell receptor beta chain was obtained from a study of PD-1 blockade in classical Hodgkin lymphoma. Clones were read by immunoSEQ multiplex PCR, and TCRdb kept only the in-frame ones, dropping some. The table has just under 45,000 clones, roughly 70% seen once. Germline CDR1 is SGHRS and CDR2 is YFSETQ. V dropped 4 bases and J dropped 6 bases, with 16 bases sitting between them. The CDR3 contains 15 residues. Stated time point: cycle 4 day 1 (C4D1), after more than 5 weeks of nivolumab. Brentuximab vedotin exposure varied among the patients, all of whom had relapsed after autologous stem cell transplantation.

The starting material was peripheral blood mononuclear cells (PBMCs), obtained before the fourth cycle of nivolumab. This clonotype was sampled from a human donor with classical Hodgkin lymphoma. The chain combines TRBV5-1 with TRBJ2-2, with a possible D match to TRBD1 (6 bases). The CDR3 nucleotides read TGCGCCAGCAGCACCCGGGACAATCCTTCCGGGGAGCTGTTTTTT. This translates into CASSTRDNPSGELFF. The full variable domain, with the rest looked up from reference TRBV5-1 and TRBJ2-2, is KAGVTQTPRYLIKTRGQQVTLSCSPISGHRSVSWYQQTPGQGLQFLFEYFSETQRNKGNFPGRFSGRQFSNSRSEMNVSTLELGDSALYLCASSTRDNPSGELFFGEGSRLTVL.